Here is one TCR beta chain with its context. Its antigen is unknown. The study team obtained lesional scalp punch biopsies and peripheral blood from alopecia areata patients. After isolation, RNA underwent reverse transcription to generate cDNA as the sequencing template. Some clones are missing from TCRdb's copy, which holds only in-frame ones; the method was immunoSEQ multiplex PCR. This sample carries some 7,500 clones, 55% to 70% of them seen once, and the ten largest clones take around an eighth. This record belongs to a study of CD8+ T cells in alopecia areata. About the research overall: People stayed on tofacitinib for 6 to 18 months, then stopped the drug for 6 months. The study, taken as a whole, reports: Sequence data from scalp samples additionally include resident alphabeta T cells of normal skin.

Sequencing was performed on skin, taken at week 0. This clonotype was sampled from a human donor with alopecia areata.

CDR3 DNA sequence: TGCAGCGTTGAATCCCCTTTGCTTGAAGCTTTCTTT. Protein product: CSVESPLLEAFF. The chain has TRBV29-1 and TRBJ1-1; D gene uncertain. The germline V and J ends were trimmed by 2 bases and 7 bases, with 11 bases remaining between them. The CDR3 runs 12 residues. CDR1 and CDR2 (germline): SQVTM, ANQGSEA.